Each of the 22 T cell receptor beta chains below was sequenced from the same sample in a study of blood T cell repertoires in COVID-19. Produced via immunoSEQ multiplex PCR; TCRdb's table is partial and in-frame only. The repertoire consists of tens of thousands of clones, with more than 75% occurring once and the leading ten covering about 15%. Material for sequencing was peripheral blood. Receptors originate from a human donor in a cohort sampled during active COVID-19.

The sample holds one count of this clone. The chain uses TRBV6-2 or TRBV6-3 and TRBJ2-7, with 8 nucleotides matching TRBD2. Germline assignment: CDR1 MNHEY and CDR2 SVGEGT. J lost 5 bases, V lost 5 bases, and 11 bases had no gene match. The CDR3 sequence is 15 residues long. The CDR3, as DNA: TGTGCCAGCAGTGACCGGACTAGCTCGGGCGACGAGCAGTACTTC. Encoded protein: CASSDRTSSGDEQYF.

This chain links TRBV14 with TRBJ2-7; 8 nucleotides match TRBD2. The CDR3 totals 17 residues. CDR1 is SGHDN and CDR2 is FVKESK in the germline V gene. V lost 4 bases to trimming and J lost 0 bases; unmatched junction nucleotides: 11. The CDR3 sequence: CASSRGGKRGPSYEQYF. The CDR3 DNA sequence: TGTGCCAGCAGCCGCGGCGGGAAGCGGGGGCCCTCCTACGAGCAGTACTTC. The complete variable domain, with remaining parts taken from reference TRBV14 and TRBJ2-7, reads EAGVTQFPSHSVIEKGQTVTLRCDPISGHDNLYWYRRVMGKEIKFLLHFVKESKQDESGMPNNRFLAERTGGTYSTLKVQPAELEDSGVYFCASSRGGKRGPSYEQYFGPGTRLTVT.

The chain has TRBV6-5 and TRBJ1-2, with D possibly TRBD1 on 6 matching bases. V lost 2 bases to trimming and J lost 2 bases, with 12 bases between them. The CDR3 loop spans 15 amino acids. Germline V gene data show CDR1 as MNHEY and CDR2 as SVGAGI. The DNA for the CDR3 is TGTGCCAGCAGTTACGGCGGGGGCGCGAACTATGGCTACACCTTC. The encoded protein is CASSYGGGANYGYTF.

The chain has TRBV3-1 (or the pseudogene TRBV3-2) and TRBJ2-5; TRBD2 agrees at 7 bases. Unmatched junction bases numbered 6, after V lost 6 bases and J lost 2 bases. Germline V lookup: CDR1 LGHDT, CDR2 YNNKEL (reference sequence). CDR3 size: 14 residues. The CDR3: CASRPRGSQETQYF. CDR3 in DNA: TGTGCCAGCAGACCGCGGGGGAGTCAAGAGACCCAGTACTTC.

The V and J genes are TRBV29-1 and TRBJ2-4, with D uncertain. V was shortened by 4 bases and J by 4 bases, with 11 bases between the two germline ends. The CDR3 loop spans 13 amino acids. CDR1 and CDR2 (germline): SQVTM, ANQGSEA. For the CDR3, the DNA is TGCAGCGTTGGGAGAGGAGCTAAAAACATTCAGTACTTC. It specifies CSVGRGAKNIQYF.

The chain couples TRBV5-1 to TRBJ1-4; unclear D gene. The V and J ends lost 0 bases and 3 bases respectively, with 9 bases between them. Germline V gives CDR1 SGHRS, CDR2 YFSETQ. This CDR3 is 15 amino acids long. The CDR3 loop reads CASSLVPEANEKLFF. The CDR3 coding sequence is TGCGCCAGCAGCTTGGTTCCGGAGGCTAATGAAAAACTGTTTTTT.

The chain recombines TRBV19 with TRBJ1-3; D is possibly TRBD1 (6 bases). The CDR3 totals 13 residues. V was trimmed by 6 bases and J by 4 bases, leaving 10 bases between them. Germline V gene lookup returns CDR1 LNHDA and CDR2 SQIVND (reference sequence). The CDR3 spells CASSRQGGNTIYF. CDR3 sequence (DNA): TGTGCCAGTAGCAGGCAGGGGGGAAACACCATATATTTT.

V is TRBV3-1 (or the pseudogene TRBV3-2) and J is TRBJ2-7; 9 bases match TRBD1. The germline V gene encodes CDR1 LGHDT and CDR2 YNNKEL (reference sequence). Unmatched junction bases numbered 7, after V lost 7 bases and J lost 3 bases. There are 14 residues in the CDR3. In DNA, the CDR3 is TGTGCCAGCACCCCAGGGACAGGGATCTACGAGCAGTACTTC. It is translated as CASTPGTGIYEQYF.

This chain links TRBV5-1 with TRBJ1-6, with TRBD1 as a possible D gene (6 bases). The CDR3 loop spans 14 amino acids. Germline assignment: CDR1 SGHRS and CDR2 YFSETQ. V was shortened by 6 bases and J by 6 bases, with 13 bases between the two germline ends. The CDR3 sequence is CASMRGRGNSPLHF. DNA of the CDR3: TGCGCCAGCATGAGGGGGAGGGGTAATTCACCCCTCCACTTT.

The chain combines TRBV4-2 with TRBJ2-3; TRBD1 matches at 8 bases. CDR1 is LGHNA, CDR2 YNFKEQ, per germline. The J segment lost 4 bases and the V segment lost 1 base, leaving 4 bases of the junction unmatched. The CDR3 sequence is 15 residues long. The CDR3 DNA reads TGTGCCAGCAGCCAAGGGGACAGGAACTCAGATACGCAGTATTTT. Translated, it gives CASSQGDRNSDTQYF.

As DNA, the CDR3 is TGTGCCAGCAGCACGGCGCCGCGATCTGAGGTCTACGAGCAGTACTTC. Translated, it gives CASSTAPRSEVYEQYF. The V and J genes are TRBV5-5 and TRBJ2-7; D gene ambiguous. Trimming took 4 bases from V and 3 from J, leaving 20 bases between them. CDR3 size: 16 residues. Per the germline V gene, CDR1 is SGHKS and CDR2 is YYEKEE (reference sequence).

This clone was counted between two and nine times. The V gene is TRBV7-2, the J gene TRBJ2-3; 13 bases are shared with TRBD2. CDR3 size: 16 residues. V lost 4 bases, J lost 5 bases, and 6 bases stayed unmatched. Germline assignment: CDR1 SGHTA and CDR2 FQGNSA. The CDR3, as DNA: TGTGCCAGCAGCTCCACTAGCGGGGGGGCAGGAGATACGCAGTATTTT. It translates to CASSSTSGGAGDTQYF. Filled out from reference TRBV7-2 and TRBJ2-3, the complete variable domain reads GAGVSQSPSNKVTEKGKDVELRCDPISGHTALYWYRQSLGQGLEFLIYFQGNSAPDKSGLPSDRFSAERTGGSVSTLTIQRTQQEDSAVYLCASSSTSGGAGDTQYFGPGTRLTVL.

The chain has TRBV19 and TRBJ2-7; TRBD1 is a possible D gene (6 bases). Germline V CDR1 and CDR2: LNHDA, SQIVND (reference sequence). This CDR3 is built from 11 residues. V lost 10 bases and J 6 bases, leaving 13 bases between the germline ends. This CDR3 is CATRTAGEQYF. The CDR3 region has the DNA TGTGCCACCAGGACAGCCGGCGAGCAGTACTTC. The variable domain in full, completed from reference TRBV19 and TRBJ2-7, reads DGGITQSPKYLFRKEGQNVTLSCEQNLNHDAMYWYRQDPGQGLRLIYYSQIVNDFQKGDIAEGYSVSREKKESFPLTVTSAQKNPTAFYLCATRTAGEQYFGPGTRLTVT.

This chain joins TRBV5-1 and TRBJ1-1, with TRBD1 identical over 7 bases. The CDR3 contains 16 residues. The germline gives CDR1 SGHRS, CDR2 YFSETQ. The V segment lost 3 bases and the J segment 0 bases; nucleotides outside the gene matches: 8. This CDR3 is CASSYAGGRMNTEAFF. In DNA form, the CDR3 reads TGCGCCAGCAGCTACGCAGGGGGTCGTATGAACACTGAAGCTTTCTTT.

This rearrangement joins TRBV2 to TRBJ1-5, with 8 bases that match TRBD1. Germline V gene data show CDR1 as SNHLY and CDR2 as FYNNEI. The CDR3 totals 13 residues. Trimming took 9 bases from V and 0 from J; bases not matched to a gene: 1. In DNA, the CDR3 is TGTGCCAGTGACAGGGGTAGCAATCAGCCCCAGCATTTT. This codes for CASDRGSNQPQHF. Supplemented by reference TRBV2 and TRBJ1-5, the full variable domain reads EPEVTQTPSHQVTQMGQEVILRCVPISNHLYFYWYRQILGQKVEFLVSFYNNEISEKSEIFDDQFSVERPDGSNFTLKIRSTKLEDSAMYFCASDRGSNQPQHFGDGTRLSIL.

This clone was observed once. The CDR3 loop reads CASSFPGTVEAFF. CDR3 DNA sequence: TGTGCCAGCAGCTTCCCCGGGACAGTAGAAGCTTTCTTT. The chain joins TRBV7-8 to TRBJ1-1; 7 bases are a match to TRBD1. CDR3 length equals 13 residues. Germline V gives CDR1 SGHVS, CDR2 FQNEAQ. The trim removed 3 bases at V and 8 bases at J, leaving 6 bases unmatched.

The chain joins TRBV28 to TRBJ2-3, with D possibly TRBD2 on 5 matching bases. Germline V gene data show CDR1 as MDHEN and CDR2 as SYDVKM. The CDR3 is 15 amino acids. Trimming removed 5 bases at V and 4 bases at J, with 16 bases between. CDR3 protein: CASSPAGHSADTQYF. CDR3 sequence (DNA): TGTGCCAGCAGTCCTGCGGGCCACAGTGCAGATACGCAGTATTTT. The full variable domain, rest sourced from reference TRBV28 and TRBJ2-3, is DVKVTQSSRYLVKRTGEKVFLECVQDMDHENMFWYRQDPGLGLRLIYFSYDVKMKEKGDIPEGYSVSREKKERFSLILESASTNQTSMYLCASSPAGHSADTQYFGPGTRLTVL.

V gene TRBV4-1 combines with J gene TRBJ1-5; D is possibly TRBD1 (5 bases). V lost 4 bases and J lost 0, with 10 bases in between. Germline values: CDR1 MGHRA, CDR2 YSYEKL. The length of the CDR3 is 15 residues. The CDR3 DNA is TGCGCCAGCAGCCGATACAGGAGTAGCAATCAGCCCCAGCATTTT. It specifies CASSRYRSSNQPQHF.

V gene TRBV7-3 combines with J gene TRBJ2-6; 7 positions match TRBD1. J lost 0 bases, V lost 5 bases, and 4 bases had no gene match. The length of the CDR3 is 16 residues. CDR1 and CDR2 (germline): SGHTA, FQGTGA. CDR3 DNA sequence: TGTGCCAGCAGCCCAGCAGGGGGCTCTGGGGCCAACGTCCTGACTTTC. Translating gives CASSPAGGSGANVLTF. Filled out from reference TRBV7-3 and TRBJ2-6, the complete variable domain reads GAGVSQTPSNKVTEKGKYVELRCDPISGHTALYWYRQSLGQGPEFLIYFQGTGAADDSGLPNDRFFAVRPEGSVSTLKIQRTERGDSAVYLCASSPAGGSGANVLTFGAGSRLTVL.

There are a few counts of this clone. V is TRBV4-3 and J is TRBJ2-7, with no clear D. With 2 bases removed from V and 6 bases from J, the gap between germline ends came to 8 bases. The CDR3 has 12 residues. Germline V gives CDR1 LGHNA, CDR2 YSLEER. CDR3 nucleotide sequence: TGCGCCAGCAGCCAAATACCCGGCGAGCAGTACTTC. Translation gives CASSQIPGEQYF.

The rearrangement links TRBV7-3 to TRBJ2-1, with a tentative D call TRBD2 (6 bases). V was pared by 4 bases and J by 5 bases, with 15 bases between. The V gene's germline CDR1 is SGHTA and CDR2 FQGTGA. CDR3 length equals 15 residues. CDR3 DNA: TGTGCCAGCAGCTCAGCCGGGGGTACTAACAATGAGCAGTTCTTC. Translation: CASSSAGGTNNEQFF.

V gene TRBV7-6 combines with J gene TRBJ2-3, with 13 positions matching TRBD2. The CDR3 spans 18 residues. Germline CDR1 and CDR2: SGHVS and FNYEAQ. Trimming took 0 bases from V and 2 from J; bases not matched to a gene: 5. The CDR3 nucleotides are TGTGCCAGCAGCTTAGCGAGTGGGACTAGCGGGGCCACAGATACGCAGTATTTT. It encodes CASSLASGTSGATDTQYF.